The sample holds many counts of the clone carrying this T cell receptor (beta chain). Its target is unknown. This entry is derived from a study of neurological immune-mediated disorders. The study's findings and limits: There were no CDR3 amino acid sequences shared by expanded clones across subjects, a result suggesting private repertoires in all groups.

The authors made cDNA by 5'RACE with 10-nucleotide random UMIs. TCRdb redid the calling of the 5' RACE reads with MiXCR, one entry per CDR3 protein. The table has roughly 56,000 distinct CDR3 sequences, about an eighth seen once. The receptor was isolated from a man between 60 and 75 years old in good health. The source material was PBMCs.

CDR3 in amino acids: CASSLGGQGALRYGYTF. The CDR3 bases are TGCGCCAGCAGCTTGGGGGGACAGGGGGCGCTGAGGTATGGCTACACCTTC. The rearrangement links TRBV5-1 to TRBJ1-2; 12 nucleotides align to TRBD1. Trimming at V came to 0 bases and at J to 5 bases, leaving 8 bases not matched to a gene. The CDR3 extends over 17 amino acids. The germline V gene encodes CDR1 SGHRS and CDR2 YFSETQ.